These 27 T cell receptor beta chains were sequenced from one sample in a study of blood T cell repertoires in COVID-19 (TCRdb year 2020). The method behind the library was the immunoSEQ multiplex PCR assay. TCRdb stores this immuneACCESS table with in-frame sequences only. Part of the clones is absent; in the studies checked, under half of the shortfall reflects unresolved V genes, and no reason is known for the rest. Here the sample has about 54,000 clones; more than 70% occur a single time. The leading ten clones occupy around 4.5% of the sample. The sample consisted of peripheral blood. These receptors were obtained from a man in his forties with active COVID-19.

The chain has TRBV11-1 and TRBJ2-1; D is unclear. V shed 5 bases and J shed 6 bases, with 8 bases lying between them. From germline, CDR1 is SGHAT and CDR2 FQDESV (reference sequence). The CDR3 has 12 residues. CDR3 DNA: TGTGCCAGCAGCGCCAGATCCAATGAGCAGTTCTTC. It yields the protein CASSARSNEQFF.

The chain carries TRBV5-4 and TRBJ2-7, with D perhaps TRBD2 (5 bases). Trimming took off 4 bases at V and 6 bases at J, with 14 bases between the two ends. This CDR3 has 13 amino acids. From germline, CDR1 is SGHNT and CDR2 YYREEE (reference sequence). CDR3 in DNA: TGTGCCAGCAGCCTTAGTAGCGAATTCGAGCAGTACTTC. Translating it yields CASSLSSEFEQYF.

This chain's CDR3 is CATSDPLAPTYEQYF. CDR3 DNA: TGTGCCACCAGTGATCCGTTGGCACCCACCTACGAGCAGTACTTC. The J gene is TRBJ2-7, the V gene TRBV24-1; D is uncertain. V dropped 3 bases and J dropped 2 bases, with 13 bases sitting between them. The CDR3 loop spans 15 amino acids. Per germline, CDR1 KGHDR and CDR2 SFDVKD.

The rearrangement uses TRBV5-1 and TRBJ2-3, with 7 bases lining up with TRBD2. The CDR3 runs to 14 residues. J gave up 5 bases and V 5 bases, and 8 bases lay outside the gene matches. The germline V gene encodes CDR1 SGHRS and CDR2 YFSETQ. In DNA, the CDR3 is TGCGCCAGCAGGCGGGAGTCTATTGTAGATACGCAGTATTTT. This encodes CASRRESIVDTQYF.

This rearrangement joins TRBV5-1 to TRBJ2-3; 7 bases map to TRBD2. The CDR3 loop spans 15 amino acids. The V and J ends lost 4 bases and 4 bases, in that order; junction bases with no gene match: 9. Germline CDR1 and CDR2: SGHRS and YFSETQ. CDR3 loop: CASSVSRAGADTQYF. Written as DNA, the CDR3 is TGCGCCAGCAGCGTATCTCGGGCGGGGGCAGATACGCAGTATTTT.

This chain connects TRBV5-1 to TRBJ2-1, with 7 positions matching TRBD1. This CDR3 spans 15 amino acids. The germline V gene encodes CDR1 SGHRS and CDR2 YFSETQ. V gave up 3 bases and J gave up 2 bases; unmatched junction bases: 5. CDR3 nucleotide sequence: TGCGCCAGCAGCTCTACAGGGGTGCCCTACAATGAGCAGTTCTTC. Encoded protein: CASSSTGVPYNEQFF.

The chain carries TRBV5-6 and TRBJ2-7; D gene unclear. The germline gives CDR1 SGHDT, CDR2 YYEEEE. This CDR3 comprises 14 residues. Trimming took 0 bases from V and 3 from J, leaving 10 bases between them. CDR3 bases: TGTGCCAGCAGCTTGGGCAGGAAGAACTACGAGCAGTACTTC. Its protein is CASSLGRKNYEQYF.

The chain links TRBV10-2 to TRBJ2-7; D is possibly TRBD2 (6 bases). The V end lost 3 bases, the J end lost 0 bases, and 12 bases lay between the germline ends. The CDR3 runs 15 residues. Germline-derived CDR1 and CDR2 are WSHSY and SAAADI. The CDR3 is CASSDGAGSSYEQYF. Written as DNA, the CDR3 is TGCGCCAGCAGTGACGGAGCGGGCAGCTCCTACGAGCAGTACTTC.

The chain is built from TRBV6-5 and TRBJ1-4; 8 nucleotides agree with TRBD1. Germline V gene data show CDR1 as MNHEY and CDR2 as SVGAGI. With 7 bases clipped from V and 2 bases from J, the junction kept 3 bases outside the gene matches. CDR3 length equals 14 residues. For the CDR3, the DNA is TGTGCCAGCACCAGGACAGGGACTAATGAAAAACTGTTTTTT. Protein product: CASTRTGTNEKLFF.

This chain links TRBV7-8 with TRBJ2-7, with TRBD2 matching over 9 bases. CDR3 length: 15 residues. V lost 5 bases, J lost 6 bases, and 11 bases stayed unmatched. CDR1 and CDR2 from the germline V gene are SGHVS and FQNEAQ. The CDR3 is CASSPRWGLASEQYF. The CDR3 DNA reads TGTGCCAGCAGCCCGCGTTGGGGACTAGCTAGCGAGCAGTACTTC.

CDR3 sequence (DNA): TGTGCCAGCAGCTCTCGGAGGGGAGGCTACGAGCAGTACTTC. Protein sequence: CASSSRRGGYEQYF. The rearrangement joins TRBV5-4 to TRBJ2-7, with D possibly TRBD2 on 6 matching bases. CDR3 length equals 14 residues. Trimming removed 3 bases at V and 3 bases at J, with 13 bases between. Germline V gives CDR1 SGHNT, CDR2 YYREEE (reference sequence).

The CDR3 nucleotides read TGTGCCAGCAGCGCCCCAGGGGGTTCCTACAATGAGCAGTTCTTC. It translates to CASSAPGGSYNEQFF. The rearrangement uses TRBV3-1 (or the pseudogene TRBV3-2) and TRBJ2-1, with 7 bases aligning to TRBD1. Trimming at V came to 5 bases and at J to 1 base, leaving 5 bases not matched to a gene. Germline CDR1 and CDR2: LGHDT and YNNKEL (reference sequence). The CDR3 covers 15 residues.

The chain has TRBV7-9 and TRBJ2-7; 8 bases line up with TRBD1. Germline V gene lookup returns CDR1 SEHNR and CDR2 FQNEAQ (reference sequence). The CDR3 has 15 amino acids. V was pared by 6 bases and J by 2 bases, with 9 bases of the junction left unmatched. This CDR3 is CASSFGQGRTYEQYF. CDR3 bases: TGTGCCAGCAGTTTCGGACAGGGTAGGACCTACGAGCAGTACTTC.

This chain links TRBV10-2 with TRBJ1-6; D is unresolved. Trimming removed 2 bases at V and 10 bases at J, with 12 bases between. Germline V gene data show CDR1 as WSHSY and CDR2 as SAAADI. The CDR3 extends over 14 amino acids. The CDR3 DNA reads as TGCGCCAGCAGTGAGGGAGGGAGTGAATCACCCCTCCACTTT. It encodes CASSEGGSESPLHF.

This chain uses TRBV7-9 with TRBJ2-3; TRBD1 matches 11 bases. Looked up from germline, CDR1 is SEHNR and CDR2 is FQNEAQ (reference sequence). CDR3 size: 18 residues. Trimming took 8 bases from V and 1 from J; bases not matched to a gene: 14. The CDR3 protein is CASPRTGGVITGTDTQYF. The CDR3, as DNA: TGTGCCAGCCCCCGGACAGGGGGCGTTATAACTGGCACAGATACGCAGTATTTT.

About this clone itself: The sample carries other DNA sequences with the same CDR3. This chain connects TRBV5-5 to TRBJ1-5, with D tentatively TRBD1 (6 bases). Germline CDR1 and CDR2: SGHKS and YYEKEE (reference sequence). V was trimmed by 4 bases and J by 6 bases, leaving 17 bases between them. The CDR3 extends over 15 amino acids. The DNA of the CDR3 is TGTGCCAGCAGCCTCAGGGGACCCGGAGTTCAGCCCCAGCATTTT. Protein sequence: CASSLRGPGVQPQHF.

The chain uses TRBV7-3 and TRBJ2-1, with D tentatively TRBD1 (6 bases). The germline gives CDR1 SGHTA, CDR2 FQGTGA. The CDR3 runs 12 residues. V was trimmed by 5 bases and J by 14 bases, leaving 16 bases between them. The CDR3 region has the DNA TGTGCCAGCAGCGACGAAGGGGGTAGGGAGTTCTTC. Residues: CASSDEGGREFF.

The rearrangement uses TRBV28 and TRBJ2-1; D perhaps matches TRBD2 (6 bases). The CDR3 loop spans 16 amino acids. Germline CDR1 reads MDHEN; CDR2 reads SYDVKM. V lost 5 bases to trimming and J lost 5 bases, with 19 bases between them. CDR3 DNA sequence: TGTGCCAGCAGTCCCGTCCGGCGCGGGGAGAACAATGAGCAGTTCTTC. This encodes CASSPVRRGENNEQFF. Using reference TRBV28 and TRBJ2-1 for the parts outside the CDR3, the full variable domain is DVKVTQSSRYLVKRTGEKVFLECVQDMDHENMFWYRQDPGLGLRLIYFSYDVKMKEKGDIPEGYSVSREKKERFSLILESASTNQTSMYLCASSPVRRGENNEQFFGPGTRLTVL.

The chain uses TRBV7-8 and TRBJ1-3, with 7 bases lining up with TRBD1. V lost 4 bases, J lost 4 bases, and 7 bases stayed unmatched. From germline, CDR1 is SGHVS and CDR2 FQNEAQ. CDR3 length: 15 amino acids. CDR3 protein: CASSSPTGAGNTIYF. The CDR3 coding sequence is TGTGCCAGCAGCTCCCCAACAGGGGCGGGAAACACCATATATTTT. The full variable domain, rest sourced from reference TRBV7-8 and TRBJ1-3, is GAGVSQSPRYKVAKRGQDVALRCDPISGHVSLFWYQQALGQGPEFLTYFQNEAQLDKSGLPSDRFFAERPEGSVSTLKIQRTQQEDSAVYLCASSSPTGAGNTIYFGEGSWLTVV.

Only a few counts were recorded for this clone. The chain has TRBV7-2 and TRBJ2-7; a weak D match, TRBD1 (6 bases). V was pared by 5 bases and J by 3 bases, with 14 bases between. Germline V gene data show CDR1 as SGHTA and CDR2 as FQGNSA. CDR3 size: 14 residues. CDR3 in amino acids: CASSPSRGFYEQYF. CDR3 DNA: TGTGCCAGCAGCCCCAGCAGGGGATTCTACGAGCAGTACTTC.

The chain carries TRBV14 and TRBJ2-7; D is unclear. Trimming shortened V by 3 bases and J by 7 bases, and 13 bases separated the two germline ends. From germline, CDR1 is SGHDN and CDR2 FVKESK. This CDR3 comprises 13 residues. The DNA of the CDR3 is TGTGCCAGCAGCCAGGGCACTTCTCGGGAGCAGTACTTC. Its protein is CASSQGTSREQYF.

V usage is TRBV18 and J usage is TRBJ1-5; D is possibly TRBD1 (5 bases). V lost 4 bases, J lost 0 bases, and 10 bases lay in between. The CDR3 has 15 residues. Germline assignment: CDR1 KGHSH and CDR2 LQKENI. DNA of the CDR3: TGTGCCAGCTCACAGGTCAGGGTTAGCAATCAGCCCCAGCATTTT. Translating it yields CASSQVRVSNQPQHF.

The chain combines TRBV12-5 with TRBJ2-2, with 12 bases aligning to TRBD1. Germline CDR1 reads LGHNT; CDR2 reads FRNRAP. Trimming at V came to 5 bases and at J to 4 bases, leaving 8 bases not matched to a gene. There are 17 residues in the CDR3. This CDR3 is CASGMAGTGGLTGELFF. CDR3 in DNA: TGTGCTAGTGGTATGGCCGGGACAGGGGGCCTCACCGGGGAGCTGTTTTTT.

The V gene is TRBV6-1, the J gene TRBJ2-3; D gene uncertain. Germline values: CDR1 MNHNS, CDR2 SASEGT. The V end was cut by 2 bases, the J end by 0 bases, with 9 bases between. CDR3 length: 15 amino acids. CDR3 in amino acids: CASSESSTSTDTQYF. As DNA, the CDR3 is TGTGCCAGCAGTGAATCTTCCACTAGCACAGATACGCAGTATTTT.

The chain is built from TRBV7-8 and TRBJ1-2; D may be TRBD1 (5 bases). V dropped 2 bases and J dropped 3 bases, with 22 bases sitting between them. CDR1 is SGHVS, CDR2 FQNEAQ, per germline. CDR3 length equals 18 residues. The CDR3 DNA is TGTGCCAGCAGCTTATTTAATTTCACAGGCCCAAGGGACTATGGCTACACCTTC. Translating it yields CASSLFNFTGPRDYGYTF.

This chain links TRBV12-3 or TRBV12-4 with TRBJ2-7, with 11 positions matching TRBD2. The V gene end was trimmed by 5 bases and the J gene end by 6 bases; junction bases not matched to a gene: 3. The CDR3 is 13 residues long. The CDR3 DNA reads as TGTGCCAGCAGTCCTAGCGGGAGGAGCGAGCAGTACTTC. Translating it yields CASSPSGRSEQYF.

This chain connects TRBV14 to TRBJ1-2; 12 bases align to TRBD1. This CDR3 spans 16 amino acids. J lost 4 bases, V lost 4 bases, and 7 bases had no gene match. Germline CDR1 SGHDN, CDR2 FVKESK. The DNA of the CDR3 is TGTGCCAGCAGCCGCGAACCGGGACAGGGGGCCTATGGCTACACCTTC. Encoded protein: CASSREPGQGAYGYTF.